This TCR beta chain was recorded in a study of T-cell reconstitution after alpha-beta-depleted transplantation in children. Unique molecular identifiers were used in preparing the TCRbeta library. A single record per CDR3 protein comes from TCRdb applying MiXCR to the PCR reads. The sample includes about 250,000 distinct CDR3 sequences, roughly a quarter of them seen just once. The V end lost 3 bases, the J end lost 4 bases, and 13 bases lay between the germline ends. This CDR3 contains 15 residues. The TCR originated in a female patient between 2 and 15 years old who had a stem cell transplant for congenital amegakaryocytic thrombocytopenia, so the T cells may come from the graft donor. The sample in question was PBMCs, mostly from graft donor cells, obtained 360 days after TCRalphabeta/CD19-depleted stem cell transplant. The J gene is TRBJ2-1, the V gene TRBV12-3 or TRBV12-4; D might be TRBD2 (7 bases). The CDR3 DNA reads TGTGCCAGCAGTTTGCGAGGGGGGGCATACAATGAGCAGTTCTTC. As protein: CASSLRGGAYNEQFF.